This TCR beta chain was identified in a study of blood T cells in healthy people across ages. This CDR3 comprises 12 residues. Trimming at V came to 2 bases and at J to 12 bases, leaving 3 bases not matched to a gene. Ten or more counts support this clonotype. A second PCR, run for about 7 to 11 cycles, used a sample-barcoded 5' primer plus a J-beta primer mix. One entry per CDR3 protein, called by TCRdb with MiXCR from the 5' RACE reads. The data show 900,000 to 950,000 distinct CDR3 sequences, under 35% seen once. The data also belong to a second study, concerning T cells of mothers and their children.

The receptor was isolated from a woman in her thirties or forties in good health. Sequencing used blood. The chain joins TRBV12-3 or TRBV12-4 to TRBJ2-1, with 8 bases identical to TRBD1. In DNA, the CDR3 is TGTGCCAGCAGTTTATATGGGACAGGGCAGTTCTTC. Residues: CASSLYGTGQFF.